This TCR beta chain was captured in a study of STAT3 mutations in large granular lymphocyte leukemia. Study information: Canonical activating STAT3 mutations were detected in roughly half of the longitudinally sequenced T-LGLL patients. Findings and caveats of the study: Every T-cell large granular lymphocyte leukemia patient had at least one immunodominant TCR beta clonotype. After therapy, about 35% of the 18 patients switched clonotypes, all new clones STAT3 wild type.

A note on this clone: The antigen remains undetermined.

Data came from immunoSEQ multiplex PCR; TCRdb stores just in-frame clones and leaves some out. Here the sample spans roughly 22,000 clones, approximately 94% being singletons. CDR3 length equals 15 residues. V trimming: 2 bases; J trimming: 9 bases; junction bases outside the gene matches: 6. CDR1 and CDR2 (germline): LNHDA, SQIVND (reference sequence). The TCR sequence derives from a man in his forties with T-cell large granular lymphocyte leukemia. Some clones in this sample may be carry-over from other donors' samples. Specimen: peripheral blood mononuclear cells. This chain connects TRBV19 to TRBJ2-1; 11 positions agree with TRBD2. The CDR3 DNA sequence: TGTGCCAGTAGTATAAGGGTAGCGGGGGGGAGTGAGCAGTTCTTC. It is translated as CASSIRVAGGSEQFF.